The sequence of this T cell receptor (beta chain) was determined in a study of shared clonotypes between healthy human individuals. Study in general: Donor ages ranged 18 to 49 years: two women, a few men.

As concerns this clone: The target antigen is unknown.

V lost 0 bases to trimming and J lost 9 bases, with 17 bases between them. There are 15 residues in the CDR3. Looked up from germline, CDR1 is SGHDN and CDR2 is FVKESK. The study, taken as a whole, reports: A limitation of the genetic and exposure-history diversity represented arose from few donors.

The authors' processing: Junction-only immunoSEQ sequences carried no quality scores, so filtering differed. This table comes from immunoSEQ multiplex PCR, and its TCRdb copy is limited to in-frame clones, with some not included. V and J calls and clone size follow that table, whereas D and trimming were derived from the DNA. Of around 510,000 clones in the sample, roughly 79% were seen once. This TCR was sampled from a woman in her thirties or forties in good health. Some clones in this sample may be carry-over from other donors' samples. Sequenced material: PBMCs. The chain has TRBV14 and TRBJ2-5; unclear D gene. CDR3 in amino acids: CASSQDLFPRGPQYF. In nucleotides, the CDR3 is TGTGCCAGCAGCCAAGATTTGTTCCCCCGTGGGCCCCAGTACTTC.